This T cell receptor (beta chain) was captured in a study of shared clonotypes between healthy human individuals. The input for sorted-subset replicate PCRs was approximately 200 ng DNA, tens of thousands of T cell genomes. Assay used: immunoSEQ multiplex PCR; TCRdb lists only in-frame clones, some missing. The table shows some 690,000 clones, with around 90% occurring only once. Germline lookup yields CDR1 MDHEN and CDR2 SYDVKM. The CDR3 consists of 14 residues. The V end lost 3 bases, the J end lost 4 bases, and 12 bases lay between the germline ends. This clone appeared a single time. Input material: memory CD8+ T cells from PBMCs. The subset here: CD45RO+ cells pooled with CCR7-negative TemRA cells. The gene calls are TRBV28 and TRBJ1-2; D is possibly TRBD1 (5 bases). The sequence was collected from a man aged 18 to 29 in good health. Some clones in this sample may be carry-over from other donors' samples. CDR3 in amino acids: CASSFIGTPYGYTF. The CDR3 DNA is TGTGCCAGCAGTTTTATTGGGACCCCCTATGGCTACACCTTC.